A single sample gave rise to the 30 T cell receptor beta chains below, sequenced in a study of blood T cell repertoires in COVID-19. Repertoires were generated with immunoSEQ multiplex PCR, while TCRdb's copy carries only in-frame clones and drops some. The table has about 18,000 clones, 80% to 90% seen once. Sample: peripheral blood. The receptors here all came from a human donor in a cohort sampled during active COVID-19.

This chain links TRBV19 with TRBJ1-4, with D hard to call. Per the germline V gene, CDR1 is LNHDA and CDR2 is SQIVND (reference sequence). Trimming stripped 4 bases from V and 3 bases from J, with 12 bases between. This CDR3 comprises 15 residues. The CDR3: CASSKSGVSNEKLFF. The CDR3 nucleotides are TGTGCCAGTAGTAAGTCCGGGGTGTCTAATGAAAAACTGTTTTTT.

This clone showed up just once. V and J are TRBV27 and TRBJ2-1, with 16 bases identical to TRBD2. Germline CDR1 is MNHEY and CDR2 is SMNVEV (reference sequence). The junction had 7 bases not matched to a gene; V was cut back by 4 bases and J by 7 bases. The CDR3 totals 17 residues. Here the CDR3 DNA reads TGTGCCAGCAGTTCCTACGGGACTAGCGGGAGGGGGAATGAGCAGTTCTTC. Residues: CASSSYGTSGRGNEQFF.

The chain links TRBV6-1 to TRBJ1-5; tentatively, D is TRBD1 (5 bases). From germline, CDR1 is MNHNS and CDR2 SASEGT. This CDR3 contains 15 residues. V shed 2 bases and J shed 5 bases, with 13 bases lying between them. CDR3 DNA sequence: TGTGCCAGCAGTGAATGGGCAGGGAACGATCAGCCCCAGCATTTT. Amino acids: CASSEWAGNDQPQHF.

V and J are TRBV7-2 and TRBJ1-2, with 7 bases matching TRBD1. Germline CDR1 SGHTA, CDR2 FQGNSA. J gave up 2 bases and V 7 bases, and 4 bases lay outside the gene matches. This CDR3 spans 13 amino acids. Here the CDR3 DNA reads TGTGCCAGCACCCCAGGGGGAAACTATGGCTACACCTTC. This translates into CASTPGGNYGYTF.

The V call is TRBV4-1, the J call TRBJ1-2; no clear D gene. V shed 0 bases and J shed 7 bases, with 21 bases lying between them. In germline, CDR1 is MGHRA, CDR2 YSYEKL. This CDR3 region has 17 residues. Written as DNA, the CDR3 is TGCGCCAGCAGCCAAGACGTTTGGAACCGGAGAACGTTTGGCTACACCTTC. Amino acid sequence: CASSQDVWNRRTFGYTF.

The V gene is TRBV7-3, the J gene TRBJ2-7; 11 bases align to TRBD1. Germline trimming cut 5 bases from V and 6 bases from J; bases unmatched to any gene: 3. Germline values: CDR1 SGHTA, CDR2 FQGTGA. The CDR3 is made up of 13 amino acids. The CDR3: CASSAGTGGEQYF. In DNA, the CDR3 is TGTGCCAGCAGCGCCGGGACAGGGGGCGAGCAGTACTTC.

The chain has TRBV4-3 and TRBJ2-5; tentatively, D is TRBD2 (5 bases). V shed 1 base and J shed 4 bases, with 13 bases lying between them. Germline V CDR1 and CDR2: LGHNA, YSLEER. The CDR3 contains 15 residues. This CDR3 reads CASSQVRGLGETQYF. CDR3 bases: TGCGCCAGCAGCCAAGTGAGAGGGTTGGGAGAGACCCAGTACTTC.

This chain connects TRBV18 to TRBJ2-1, with D possibly being TRBD2 (6 bases). The germline gives CDR1 KGHSH, CDR2 LQKENI. This CDR3 comprises 15 residues. The V gene lost 6 bases and the J gene lost 5 bases, with 17 bases spanning the gap. In DNA form, the CDR3 reads TGTGCCAGCTCTCCCCGGGACTCGACTCACAATGAGCAGTTCTTC. This translates into CASSPRDSTHNEQFF.

The rearrangement joins TRBV4-1 to TRBJ2-7; perhaps TRBD2 as D (6 bases). V shed 1 base and J shed 2 bases, with 12 bases lying between them. The CDR3 sequence is 15 residues long. Looked up from germline, CDR1 is MGHRA and CDR2 is YSYEKL. The CDR3 DNA is TGCGCCAGCAGCCAAGCGTTTGGCGGGACCTACGAGCAGTACTTC. This sequence encodes CASSQAFGGTYEQYF.

V is TRBV25-1 and J is TRBJ1-2; D unresolved. Per germline, CDR1 MGHDK and CDR2 SYGVNS. V shed 7 bases and J shed 6 bases, with 18 bases lying between them. The CDR3 spans 14 residues. The CDR3 spells CASIKTGVYNGYTF. As DNA, the CDR3 is TGTGCCAGCATAAAGACCGGGGTTTACAATGGCTACACCTTC.

The chain uses TRBV18 and TRBJ2-6, with D perhaps TRBD1 (6 bases). The V end lost 8 bases, the J end lost 1 base, and 12 bases lay between the germline ends. This CDR3 comprises 15 residues. Germline V gene lookup returns CDR1 KGHSH and CDR2 LQKENI. The CDR3 bases are TGTGCCAGCAGCCGGGACACTTCTGGGGCCAACGTCCTGACTTTC. This gives the protein CASSRDTSGANVLTF.

The chain has TRBV2 and TRBJ2-1; TRBD2 aligns across 7 bases. The germline V gene has CDR1 SNHLY and CDR2 FYNNEI. Unmatched junction bases numbered 10, after V lost 5 bases and J lost 9 bases. This CDR3 is 14 amino acids long. The CDR3 coding sequence is TGTGCCAGCAGTCCCAGGACCTCGGGGGGTGAGCAGTTCTTC. Translation gives CASSPRTSGGEQFF.

The CDR3 here is CASSQDSPEGETQYF. CDR3 nucleotides: TGTGCCAGCAGCCAAGACAGCCCAGAGGGAGAGACCCAGTACTTC. The chain is built from TRBV4-2 and TRBJ2-5, with D possibly being TRBD2 (5 bases). The germline V and J ends were trimmed by 0 bases and 4 bases, with 12 bases remaining between them. CDR3 length: 15 residues. From germline, CDR1 is LGHNA and CDR2 YNFKEQ.

The chain links TRBV5-1 to TRBJ1-4; TRBD1 aligns across 11 bases. Germline V gene data show CDR1 as SGHRS and CDR2 as YFSETQ. V lost 3 bases to trimming and J lost 3 bases; unmatched junction nucleotides: 7. There are 17 residues in the CDR3. The CDR3 nucleotides are TGCGCCAGCAGCTCTACCGGGACAGGGGGTCCTAATGAAAAACTGTTTTTT. Encoded protein: CASSSTGTGGPNEKLFF.

The J gene is TRBJ2-7, the V gene TRBV7-9; D is uncertain. This CDR3 contains 13 residues. The V gene lost 5 bases and the J gene lost 0 bases, with 8 bases spanning the gap. The V gene's germline CDR1 is SEHNR and CDR2 FQNEAQ (reference sequence). The CDR3 DNA reads TGTGCCAGCAGCCCCGCAGTCTCCTACGAGCAGTACTTC. As protein: CASSPAVSYEQYF.

The chain couples TRBV7-9 to TRBJ1-1; no reliable D call. The germline V gene has CDR1 SEHNR and CDR2 FQNEAQ (reference sequence). V lost 1 base and J lost 4, with 7 bases in between. The CDR3 sequence is 13 residues long. The CDR3 loop reads CASSLEIVTEAFF. The CDR3 DNA follows: TGTGCCAGCAGCTTAGAAATCGTCACTGAAGCTTTCTTT.

The chain couples TRBV14 to TRBJ2-3, with D perhaps matching TRBD1 (6 bases). The germline gives CDR1 SGHDN, CDR2 FVKESK. With 0 bases removed from V and 4 bases from J, the gap between germline ends came to 8 bases. This CDR3 spans 14 amino acids. The CDR3 DNA sequence: TGTGCCAGCAGCCAAGAGCCAGGGGCAGATACGCAGTATTTT. It encodes CASSQEPGADTQYF. The full variable domain, with the rest looked up from reference TRBV14 and TRBJ2-3, is EAGVTQFPSHSVIEKGQTVTLRCDPISGHDNLYWYRRVMGKEIKFLLHFVKESKQDESGMPNNRFLAERTGGTYSTLKVQPAELEDSGVYFCASSQEPGADTQYFGPGTRLTVL.

V gene TRBV28 combines with J gene TRBJ1-5; 9 nucleotides match TRBD1. This CDR3 is 15 amino acids long. With V trimmed by 6 bases and J by 1 base, 4 bases remained unmatched. Per germline, CDR1 MDHEN and CDR2 SYDVKM. The CDR3 region is CASRLTGGSNQPQHF. In nucleotides, the CDR3 is TGTGCCAGCAGACTGACAGGGGGAAGCAATCAGCCCCAGCATTTT.

The rearrangement joins TRBV15 to TRBJ1-4; perhaps TRBD1 as D (5 bases). Germline-derived CDR1 and CDR2 are LNHNV and YYDKDF (reference sequence). V dropped 8 bases and J dropped 9 bases, with 22 bases sitting between them. The CDR3 spans 15 residues. CDR3 protein: CATDPGGTAMKKLFF. CDR3 DNA sequence: TGTGCCACCGACCCTGGCGGGACCGCTATGAAAAAACTGTTTTTT.

The V and J genes are TRBV13 and TRBJ2-3, with a weak D call TRBD2 (5 bases). Trimming removed 5 bases from V and 2 bases from J, with 17 bases in between. CDR3 length: 16 residues. The germline V gene encodes CDR1 PRHDT and CDR2 FYEKMQ (reference sequence). CDR3 coding DNA: TGTGCCAGCAGCCCCCTTCCGGGGAAAGCCACAGATACGCAGTATTTT. Its translation: CASSPLPGKATDTQYF.

This chain joins TRBV7-6 and TRBJ2-3, with 11 bases matching TRBD2. Germline-derived CDR1 and CDR2 are SGHVS and FNYEAQ. Trimming cost V 0 bases and J 3 bases; bases outside gene matches: 8. This CDR3 spans 18 amino acids. The CDR3 loop is CASSLATLAGGGTDTQYF. CDR3 bases: TGTGCCAGCAGCTTAGCAACCTTAGCGGGAGGGGGAACAGATACGCAGTATTTT. The full variable domain, completed using reference TRBV7-6 and TRBJ2-3, is GAGVSQSPRYKVTKRGQDVALRCDPISGHVSLYWYRQALGQGPEFLTYFNYEAQQDKSGLPNDRFSAERPEGSISTLTIQRTEQRDSAMYRCASSLATLAGGGTDTQYFGPGTRLTVL.

The chain employs TRBV19 and TRBJ1-6, with D possibly matching TRBD1 (6 bases). Germline V CDR1 and CDR2: LNHDA, SQIVND (reference sequence). V lost 1 base to trimming and J lost 5 bases, with 12 bases between them. The CDR3 contains 16 residues. CDR3 residues: CASSIAGAANNSPLHF. In DNA form, the CDR3 reads TGTGCCAGTAGTATAGCAGGGGCGGCCAATAATTCACCCCTCCACTTT.

CDR3 coding DNA: TGTGCCAGCAGCCAGGGTGATTTGGGTCAGCCCCAGCATTTT. It is translated as CASSQGDLGQPQHF. J is TRBJ1-5 and V is TRBV7-2, with D possibly matching TRBD1 (5 bases). This CDR3 contains 14 residues. CDR1 SGHTA and CDR2 FQGNSA come from the germline V gene. V was cut by 5 bases and J by 6 bases, with 14 bases left in between.

This chain uses TRBV27 with TRBJ2-1, with TRBD1 as a possible D gene (6 bases). The CDR3 runs to 18 residues. The germline V gene has CDR1 MNHEY and CDR2 SMNVEV (reference sequence). V dropped 2 bases and J dropped 2 bases, with 19 bases sitting between them. CDR3 in amino acids: CASSLRGTSTWTYNEQFF. CDR3 coding DNA: TGTGCCAGCAGTTTAAGGGGGACCTCCACATGGACCTACAATGAGCAGTTCTTC.

The chain carries TRBV19 and TRBJ1-4; perhaps TRBD1 as D (6 bases). Germline V gene sequence: CDR1 LNHDA, CDR2 SQIVND (reference sequence). This CDR3 has 15 residues. V was trimmed by 3 bases and J by 3 bases, leaving 11 bases between them. CDR3 coding DNA: TGTGCCAGTAGTATCCCGACAGGAGCTAATGAAAAACTGTTTTTT. It encodes CASSIPTGANEKLFF.

The count of this clone is one. J is TRBJ2-7 and V is TRBV14; TRBD1 matches at 7 bases. CDR3 length equals 14 residues. Unmatched junction bases numbered 3, after V lost 1 base and J lost 3 bases. Germline values: CDR1 SGHDN, CDR2 FVKESK. The CDR3 here is CASSQGQGFYEQYF. The CDR3 DNA reads as TGTGCCAGCAGCCAAGGACAGGGATTCTACGAGCAGTACTTC.

The chain combines TRBV28 with TRBJ2-2; TRBD1 might be the D (5 bases). The CDR3 consists of 13 residues. Germline V lookup: CDR1 MDHEN, CDR2 SYDVKM. The ends were cut back, 1 base at V and 6 bases at J, with 6 bases in the middle. CDR3 sequence (DNA): TGTGCCAGCAGTTTATTCAGGGCCGGGGAGCTGTTTTTT. This translates into CASSLFRAGELFF.

The rearrangement links TRBV4-3 to TRBJ1-1; TRBD1 agrees at 7 bases. Germline CDR1 LGHNA, CDR2 YSLEER. V shed 4 bases, J shed 10 bases, and the junction held 15 bases outside the gene matches. The CDR3 spans 15 residues. CDR3 DNA sequence: TGCGCCAGCAGCCCATTGGATACAGGGGAGGTCGGAGCTTTCTTT. It translates to CASSPLDTGEVGAFF.

The J gene is TRBJ2-1, the V gene TRBV5-1, with TRBD2 matching 7 bases. This CDR3 region has 13 residues. Looked up from germline, CDR1 is SGHRS and CDR2 is YFSETQ. After removal of 7 bases from V and 9 bases from J, the junction contained 10 bases not matched to a gene. For the CDR3, the DNA is TGCGCCAGCGACGGGGGGAACGGTGGTGAGCAGTTCTTC. Protein: CASDGGNGGEQFF.

This clone was seen only a few times. This rearrangement joins TRBV30 to TRBJ2-7; 13 nucleotides agree with TRBD2. Germline V gene lookup returns CDR1 GTSNPN and CDR2 SVGIG (reference sequence). The CDR3 is 17 amino acids. V shed 0 bases, J shed 3 bases, and the junction held 8 bases outside the gene matches. The CDR3 nucleotides read TGTGCCTGGAGTGTATTTGCCGGGACTAGCGGGAACTACGAGCAGTACTTC. This encodes CAWSVFAGTSGNYEQYF.